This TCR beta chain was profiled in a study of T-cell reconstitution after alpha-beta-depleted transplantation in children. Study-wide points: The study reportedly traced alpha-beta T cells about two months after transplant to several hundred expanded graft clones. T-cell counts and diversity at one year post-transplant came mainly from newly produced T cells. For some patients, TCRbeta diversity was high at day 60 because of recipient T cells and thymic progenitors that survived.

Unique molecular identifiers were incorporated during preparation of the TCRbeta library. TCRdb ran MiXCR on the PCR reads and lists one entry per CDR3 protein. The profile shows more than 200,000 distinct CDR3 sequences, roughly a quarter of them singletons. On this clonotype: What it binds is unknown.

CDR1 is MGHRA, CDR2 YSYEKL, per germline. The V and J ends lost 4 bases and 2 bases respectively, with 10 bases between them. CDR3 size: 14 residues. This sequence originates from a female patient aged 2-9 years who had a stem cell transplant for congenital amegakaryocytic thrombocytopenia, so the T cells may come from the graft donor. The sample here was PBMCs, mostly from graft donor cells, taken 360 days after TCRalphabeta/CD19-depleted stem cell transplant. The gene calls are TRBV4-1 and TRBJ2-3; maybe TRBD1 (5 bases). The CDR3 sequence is CASSPQGNTDTQYF. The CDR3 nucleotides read TGCGCCAGCAGCCCCCAGGGCAACACAGATACGCAGTATTTT.